The entry below gives a single T cell receptor beta chain sequence along with its context. Its specificity is not known. The junction departs from the called germline gene at one end, perhaps through a read error. Each sample used at least 6 million PBMCs. Every sample gave at least 5 micrograms of total RNA when it was extracted. The CDR3 contains 14 residues. The data were obtained in a study of blood T cells in healthy people across ages. Overall study results and limits: CMV infection status of these donors was not known.

Primers used in a second PCR of about 7 to 12 cycles were a sample-barcoded 5' primer and a J-beta primer mix. Via MiXCR, TCRdb re-called the 5' RACE reads, giving one row per CDR3 protein. The sample holds approximately 1,000,000 distinct CDR3 sequences, 45% seen once. The sequenced sample was blood. The chain employs TRBV12-3 or TRBV12-4 and TRBJ2-7; D is unresolved. The TCR sequence derives from a woman aged 60-70 years in good health. The CDR3 loop reads CASSLEVTKYERYF. CDR3 nucleotide sequence: TGTGCCAGCAGTTTAGAGGTCACCAAGTACGAGCGGTACTTC.